This T cell receptor (beta chain) was captured by sequencing in a study of T cell responses to AZD1222 COVID-19 vaccine. Study conclusions and caveats: Clonal diversity was possibly underestimated, and white British individuals and females predominated among donors. Repertoire collection took place solely once the T cell response had peaked.

V was trimmed by 1 base and J by 2 bases, leaving 11 bases between them. Germline V gene lookup returns CDR1 SGHAT and CDR2 FQNNGV. This CDR3 has 15 residues. Libraries were prepared by immunoSEQ multiplex PCR; TCRdb keeps only in-frame clonotypes and omits some of them. The data contain about 110,000 clones, roughly 90% of them singletons. As for this clone: Antigen: not known.

The receptor comes from an adult in good health. J is TRBJ1-2 and V is TRBV11-2, with D unclear. Sample: peripheral blood, taken on day 0 of AZD1222 vaccination. CDR3 nucleotide sequence: TGTGCCAGCAGCTTAGGGGTGCTCCAGAACTATGGCTACACCTTC. This gives the protein CASSLGVLQNYGYTF.